The 23 T cell receptor beta chains presented below share a single source sample, sequenced in a study of radiation and T cells in renal cell carcinoma. Time point noted: baseline pretreatment blood. The treatment here: 15 Gy SBRT to primary tumor, nephrectomy 4 weeks later. Libraries were prepared by immunoSEQ multiplex PCR; TCRdb keeps only in-frame clonotypes and omits some of them. The sample lists under 55,000 clones; 83% were seen once. Sequencing was performed on blood, taken from a patient whose treatment included radiotherapy and nephrectomy. All receptors derive from a woman aged 70 to 79 with renal cell carcinoma.

The J gene is TRBJ2-5, the V gene TRBV19, with D tentatively TRBD1 (5 bases). Germline assignment: CDR1 LNHDA and CDR2 SQIVND (reference sequence). There are 13 residues in the CDR3. V was pared by 6 bases and J by 7 bases, with 15 bases between. The CDR3 DNA follows: TGTGCCAGTAGACAAGGGGTCTCTGGGACCCAGTACTTC. Protein product: CASRQGVSGTQYF.

The chain links TRBV7-9 to TRBJ1-2; 9 bases line up with TRBD1. V was pared by 5 bases and J by 8 bases, with 6 bases of the junction left unmatched. Germline V lookup: CDR1 SEHNR, CDR2 FQNEAQ (reference sequence). This CDR3 is built from 13 residues. CDR3 loop: CASSPNRGRGYTF. In DNA form, the CDR3 reads TGTGCCAGCAGCCCCAACAGGGGGCGAGGCTACACCTTC.

This clone was counted only a few times. The gene calls are TRBV9 and TRBJ1-1; TRBD1 matches 7 bases. The CDR3 is made up of 14 amino acids. The trim removed 0 bases at V and 11 bases at J, leaving 10 bases unmatched. The germline gives CDR1 SGDLS, CDR2 YYNGEE. CDR3 sequence: CASSVETGPQSAFF. DNA for the CDR3: TGTGCCAGCAGCGTAGAGACAGGGCCTCAGTCGGCTTTCTTT.

The rearrangement uses TRBV9 and TRBJ1-4, with D perhaps TRBD1 (6 bases). V was pared by 0 bases and J by 7 bases, with 13 bases between. This CDR3 is 15 amino acids long. The germline CDR1 and CDR2 sequences are SGDLS and YYNGEE. The CDR3 loop is CASSVASGTSEKLFF. CDR3 coding DNA: TGTGCCAGCAGCGTAGCTTCCGGGACATCTGAAAAACTGTTTTTT.

The table lists this clone with a few counts. J is TRBJ1-2 and V is TRBV5-1; 9 bases map to TRBD1. Germline V gene sequence: CDR1 SGHRS, CDR2 YFSETQ. With 2 bases clipped from V and 7 bases from J, the junction kept 12 bases outside the gene matches. The CDR3 consists of 16 residues. The CDR3 is CASSLQQGARLTGYTF. The DNA of the CDR3 is TGCGCCAGCAGCTTACAACAGGGGGCGCGGTTGACTGGCTACACCTTC.

The chain links TRBV11-2 to TRBJ2-5, with TRBD2 matching over 8 bases. The J segment lost 4 bases and the V segment lost 1 base, leaving 5 bases of the junction unmatched. Germline CDR1 SGHAT, CDR2 FQNNGV. The CDR3 length is 15 residues. CDR3 nucleotide sequence: TGTGCCAGCAGCTTAGGAGCCGGGGGGGGAGAGACCCAGTACTTC. This gives the protein CASSLGAGGGETQYF.

The chain couples TRBV6-1 to TRBJ2-1; 7 bases align to TRBD1. This CDR3 spans 15 amino acids. With 7 bases clipped from V and 2 bases from J, the junction kept 8 bases outside the gene matches. The germline V gene has CDR1 MNHNS and CDR2 SASEGT. The CDR3 sequence is CASTLNTGAYNEQFF. The CDR3 DNA follows: TGTGCCAGCACCCTCAACACAGGGGCCTACAATGAGCAGTTCTTC.

The V call is TRBV4-3, the J call TRBJ2-3, with 7 bases that match TRBD2. V shed 1 base and J 1 base; nucleotides not matched to a gene: 5. The CDR3 is made up of 16 amino acids. The V gene's germline CDR1 is LGHNA and CDR2 YSLEER. The CDR3 sequence is CASSQGFSGGTDTQYF. The CDR3 DNA follows: TGCGCCAGCAGCCAAGGGTTCAGCGGGGGCACAGATACGCAGTATTTT.

Details on this clone: The junction departs from the called germline gene at one end, perhaps through a read error. The chain links TRBV7-9 to TRBJ2-1; D might be TRBD2 (6 bases). The germline V gene has CDR1 SEHNR and CDR2 FQNEAQ (reference sequence). CDR3 length: 16 residues. As DNA, the CDR3 is TGTGCCAGTAGCTTGAGCACGGGAGTGGAACACAATGAGCAGTTCTTC. Translating it yields CASSLSTGVEHNEQFF.

J is TRBJ1-2 and V is TRBV15, with 8 positions matching TRBD1. CDR3 length equals 17 residues. V lost 7 bases, J lost 4 bases, and 17 bases stayed unmatched. CDR1 and CDR2 (germline): LNHNV, YYDKDF (reference sequence). The CDR3 loop is CATNTDRGPGIGYGYTF. As DNA, the CDR3 is TGTGCCACCAACACCGACAGGGGCCCTGGAATAGGCTATGGCTACACCTTC.

This clone has only a few counts. The chain employs TRBV27 and TRBJ1-5; the D gene is possibly TRBD1 (6 bases). The germline V gene encodes CDR1 MNHEY and CDR2 SMNVEV (reference sequence). The CDR3 is 15 residues long. V lost 2 bases, J lost 6 bases, and 14 bases lay in between. CDR3 protein: CASSLDRSGSQPQHF. CDR3 in DNA: TGTGCCAGCAGTTTAGACAGGTCCGGGAGTCAGCCCCAGCATTTT.

This rearrangement joins TRBV4-1 to TRBJ1-5; D is possibly TRBD1 (5 bases). From germline, CDR1 is MGHRA and CDR2 YSYEKL. Deletions cut 1 base from V and 4 bases from J, with 8 bases between. This CDR3 has 14 amino acids. CDR3 sequence: CASSQVGDNQPQHF. The CDR3 nucleotides are TGCGCCAGCAGCCAAGTGGGGGATAATCAGCCCCAGCATTTT.

In this sample, this clone turned up once. The rearrangement links TRBV19 to TRBJ1-1; D is uncertain. This CDR3 has 14 residues. The germline CDR1 and CDR2 sequences are LNHDA and SQIVND (reference sequence). Trimming took off 3 bases at V and 0 bases at J, with 8 bases between the two ends. The DNA for the CDR3 is TGTGCCAGTAGTATCCGGGATTTGAACACTGAAGCTTTCTTT. Its translation: CASSIRDLNTEAFF. The whole variable domain, filled in from reference TRBV19 and TRBJ1-1, reads DGGITQSPKYLFRKEGQNVTLSCEQNLNHDAMYWYRQDPGQGLRLIYYSQIVNDFQKGDIAEGYSVSREKKESFPLTVTSAQKNPTAFYLCASSIRDLNTEAFFGQGTRLTVV.

The gene calls are TRBV27 and TRBJ2-7; no reliable D call. The CDR3 covers 13 residues. V lost 5 bases and J 1 base, leaving 9 bases between the germline ends. Germline CDR1 and CDR2: MNHEY and SMNVEV (reference sequence). DNA of the CDR3: TGTGCCAGCAGTAGACATGTTTCCTACGAGCAGTACTTC. Residues: CASSRHVSYEQYF.

The chain carries TRBV29-1 and TRBJ2-5; tentatively, D is TRBD2 (5 bases). Per the germline V gene, CDR1 is SQVTM and CDR2 is ANQGSEA. V lost 8 bases and J 4 bases, leaving 17 bases between the germline ends. CDR3 length: 13 residues. The CDR3 here is CSTLRGGGETQYF. The CDR3 nucleotides read TGCAGCACCCTTCGGGGTGGAGGAGAGACCCAGTACTTC. The full variable domain, with the rest looked up from reference TRBV29-1 and TRBJ2-5, is SAVISQKPSRDICQRGTSLTIQCQVDSQVTMMFWYRQQPGQSLTLIATANQGSEATYESGFVIDKFPISRPNLTFSTLTVSNMSPEDSSIYLCSTLRGGGETQYFGPGTRLLVL.

The gene calls are TRBV19 and TRBJ2-5; D may be TRBD2 (5 bases). Trimming cost V 6 bases and J 7 bases, with 9 bases left between them. Germline-derived CDR1 and CDR2 are LNHDA and SQIVND (reference sequence). The CDR3 loop spans 11 amino acids. This chain's CDR3 is CASSTSRTQYF. CDR3 nucleotides: TGTGCCAGTAGCACTAGTCGGACCCAGTACTTC. The variable domain in full, completed from reference TRBV19 and TRBJ2-5, reads DGGITQSPKYLFRKEGQNVTLSCEQNLNHDAMYWYRQDPGQGLRLIYYSQIVNDFQKGDIAEGYSVSREKKESFPLTVTSAQKNPTAFYLCASSTSRTQYFGPGTRLLVL.

The chain uses TRBV9 and TRBJ2-5, with 7 bases fitting TRBD1. In germline, CDR1 is SGDLS, CDR2 YYNGEE. V was pared by 0 bases and J by 4 bases, with 6 bases of the junction left unmatched. The CDR3 length is 15 residues. CDR3 region: CASSVERGPGETQYF. CDR3 sequence (DNA): TGTGCCAGCAGCGTAGAGAGGGGGCCCGGAGAGACCCAGTACTTC.

This clone came up a few times. This chain joins TRBV14 and TRBJ2-1, with 8 positions matching TRBD1. The ends lost 0 bases at V and 7 bases at J; junction bases unmatched: 8. The CDR3 spans 16 residues. Germline loops: CDR1 SGHDN, CDR2 FVKESK. The DNA for the CDR3 is TGTGCCAGCAGCCAAGACGTAGGACAGGGTAGGAATGAGCAGTTCTTC. Protein sequence: CASSQDVGQGRNEQFF. Combining the CDR3 with reference TRBV14 and TRBJ2-1 gives the whole variable domain EAGVTQFPSHSVIEKGQTVTLRCDPISGHDNLYWYRRVMGKEIKFLLHFVKESKQDESGMPNNRFLAERTGGTYSTLKVQPAELEDSGVYFCASSQDVGQGRNEQFFGPGTRLTVL.

The sample holds one count of this clone. The V and J genes are TRBV4-2 and TRBJ2-1, with 13 positions matching TRBD2. Germline V gene data show CDR1 as LGHNA and CDR2 as YNFKEQ. Losses at the gene ends were 0 bases for V and 10 bases for J; bases not matched to a gene: 3. The CDR3 extends over 15 amino acids. The CDR3 reads CASSQDRLAGGEQFF. The CDR3 region has the DNA TGTGCCAGCAGCCAAGATAGACTAGCGGGGGGCGAGCAGTTCTTC.

In its sample, this clone was seen once. V is TRBV6-5 and J is TRBJ2-2; weak D call: TRBD1 (5 bases). The V gene lost 5 bases and the J gene lost 5 bases, with 15 bases spanning the gap. The CDR3 has 15 residues. The germline V gene encodes CDR1 MNHEY and CDR2 SVGAGI. Here the CDR3 reads CASSPSPQGTGELFF. The CDR3 DNA follows: TGTGCCAGCAGTCCCAGTCCCCAGGGTACCGGGGAGCTGTTTTTT.

The CDR3 DNA follows: TGTGCCAGTAGTACCTCCCAGGGGGTAGCCATCAGCCCCCAGCATTTT. Its protein product is CASSTSQGVAISPQHF. The rearrangement joins TRBV19 to TRBJ1-5, with TRBD1 matching 7 bases. CDR3 length: 16 amino acids. CDR1 is LNHDA, CDR2 SQIVND, per germline (reference sequence). The ends lost 4 bases at V and 10 bases at J; junction bases unmatched: 16.

This chain links TRBV9 with TRBJ2-7, with 10 bases matching TRBD2. The CDR3 has 14 amino acids. Germline trimming cut 4 bases from V and 6 bases from J; bases unmatched to any gene: 7. From germline, CDR1 is SGDLS and CDR2 YYNGEE. The CDR3 reads CASSNLAGVAEQYF. The CDR3 nucleotides are TGTGCCAGCAGCAACCTAGCGGGAGTTGCCGAGCAGTACTTC.

J is TRBJ1-1 and V is TRBV7-3; D gene unclear. Trimming took 6 bases from V and 6 from J, leaving 17 bases between them. The CDR3 runs to 14 residues. The germline V gene encodes CDR1 SGHTA and CDR2 FQGTGA. The CDR3 DNA sequence: TGTGCCAGCAGTAGCTCAAGTACCAATTCTGAAGCTTTCTTT. Residues: CASSSSSTNSEAFF.